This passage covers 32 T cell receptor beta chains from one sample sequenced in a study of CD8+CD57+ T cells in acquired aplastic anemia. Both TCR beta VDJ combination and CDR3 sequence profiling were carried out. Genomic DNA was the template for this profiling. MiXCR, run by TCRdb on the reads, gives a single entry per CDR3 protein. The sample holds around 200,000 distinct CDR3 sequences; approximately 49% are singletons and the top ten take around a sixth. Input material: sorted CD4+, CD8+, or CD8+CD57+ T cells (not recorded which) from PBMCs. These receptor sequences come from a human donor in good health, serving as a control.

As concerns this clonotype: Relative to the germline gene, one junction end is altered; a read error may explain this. The CDR3 sequence: CASSQLDTGELFF. CDR3 coding DNA: TGCGCCAGCAGCCAATTGGACACCGGGGAGCTGTTTTTT. This chain links TRBV7-9 with TRBJ2-2; D remains unclear. The CDR3 loop spans 13 amino acids. Germline-derived CDR1 and CDR2 are SEHNR and FQNEAQ (reference sequence).

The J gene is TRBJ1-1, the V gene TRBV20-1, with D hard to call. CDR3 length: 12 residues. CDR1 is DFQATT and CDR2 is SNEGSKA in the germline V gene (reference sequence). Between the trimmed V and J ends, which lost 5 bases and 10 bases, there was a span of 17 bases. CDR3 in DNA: TGCAGTGCTCCCTTCGCCCCGGGAGCAGCTTTCTTT. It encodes CSAPFAPGAAFF.

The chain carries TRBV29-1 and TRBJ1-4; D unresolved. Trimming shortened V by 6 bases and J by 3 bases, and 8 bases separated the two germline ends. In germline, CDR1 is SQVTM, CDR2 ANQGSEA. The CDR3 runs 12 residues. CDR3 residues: CSVSWANEKLFF. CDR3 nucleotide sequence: TGCAGCGTCTCGTGGGCTAATGAAAAACTGTTTTTT.

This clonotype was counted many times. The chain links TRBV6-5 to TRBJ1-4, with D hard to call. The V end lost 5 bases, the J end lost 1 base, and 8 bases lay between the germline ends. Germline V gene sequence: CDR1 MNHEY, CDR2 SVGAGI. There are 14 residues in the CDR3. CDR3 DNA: TGTGCCAGCAGTACCACTGTAACTAATGAAAAACTGTTTTTT. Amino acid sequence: CASSTTVTNEKLFF.

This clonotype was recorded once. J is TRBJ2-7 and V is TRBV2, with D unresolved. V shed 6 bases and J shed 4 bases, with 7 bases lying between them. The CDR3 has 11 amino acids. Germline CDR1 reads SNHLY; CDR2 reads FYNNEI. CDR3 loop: CASRPEYEQYF. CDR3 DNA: TGTGCCAGCAGGCCTGAATACGAGCAGTACTTC.

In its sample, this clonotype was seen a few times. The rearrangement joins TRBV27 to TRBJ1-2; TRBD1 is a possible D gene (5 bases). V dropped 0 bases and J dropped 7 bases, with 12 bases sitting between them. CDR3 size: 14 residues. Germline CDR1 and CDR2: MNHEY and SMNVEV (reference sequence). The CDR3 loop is CASSLSGRDAGYTF. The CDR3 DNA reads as TGTGCCAGCAGTTTATCGGGCAGGGATGCTGGCTACACCTTC.

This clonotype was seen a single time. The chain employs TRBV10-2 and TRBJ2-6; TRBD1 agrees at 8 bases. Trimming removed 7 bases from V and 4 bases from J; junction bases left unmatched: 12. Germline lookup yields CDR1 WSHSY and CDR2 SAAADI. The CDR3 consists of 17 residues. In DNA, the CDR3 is TGCGCCAGCAACGCCGGGACAGGCCACGGAGGGGCCAACGTCCTGACTTTC. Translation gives CASNAGTGHGGANVLTF.

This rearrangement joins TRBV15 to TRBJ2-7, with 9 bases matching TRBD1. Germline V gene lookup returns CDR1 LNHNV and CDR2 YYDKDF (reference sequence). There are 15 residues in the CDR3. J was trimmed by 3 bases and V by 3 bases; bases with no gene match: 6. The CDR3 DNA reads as TGTGCCACCAGCAGTTTAACAGGGGGCTTCTACGAGCAGTACTTC. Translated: CATSSLTGGFYEQYF.

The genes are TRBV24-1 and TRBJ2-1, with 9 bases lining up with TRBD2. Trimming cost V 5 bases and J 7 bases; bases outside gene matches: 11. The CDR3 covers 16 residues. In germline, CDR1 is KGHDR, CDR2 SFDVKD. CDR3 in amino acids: CATSATSGTKGNEQFF. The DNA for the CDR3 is TGTGCCACCAGTGCGACTAGCGGTACGAAGGGGAATGAGCAGTTCTTC.

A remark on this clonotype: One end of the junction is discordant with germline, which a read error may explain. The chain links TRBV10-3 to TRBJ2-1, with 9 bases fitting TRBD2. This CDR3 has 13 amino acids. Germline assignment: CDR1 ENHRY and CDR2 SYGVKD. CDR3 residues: CAITSGVRDEQLF. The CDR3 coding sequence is TGTGCCATCACTAGCGGGGTCAGGGATGAGCAGCTCTTC.

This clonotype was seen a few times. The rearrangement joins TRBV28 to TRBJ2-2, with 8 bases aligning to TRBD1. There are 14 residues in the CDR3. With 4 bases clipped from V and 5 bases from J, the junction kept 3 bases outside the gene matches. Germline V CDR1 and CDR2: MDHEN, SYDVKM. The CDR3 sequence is CASSSTGGTGELFF. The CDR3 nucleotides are TGTGCCAGCAGTTCCACAGGGGGGACCGGGGAGCTGTTTTTT.

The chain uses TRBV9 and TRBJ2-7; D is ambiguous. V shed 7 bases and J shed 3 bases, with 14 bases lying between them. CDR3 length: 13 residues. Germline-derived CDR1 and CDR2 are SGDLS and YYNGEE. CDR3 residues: CASGWKADYEQYF. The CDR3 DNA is TGTGCCAGCGGCTGGAAGGCCGACTACGAGCAGTACTTC.

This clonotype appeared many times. CDR3 bases: TGTGCCTGGACTGAGACACCTAGCTCCTACGAGCAGTACTTC. Translation gives CAWTETPSSYEQYF. V usage is TRBV30 and J usage is TRBJ2-7; no firm D call. Trimming cost V 4 bases and J 0 bases, with 13 bases left between them. The germline CDR1 and CDR2 sequences are GTSNPN and SVGIG (reference sequence). This CDR3 region has 14 residues.

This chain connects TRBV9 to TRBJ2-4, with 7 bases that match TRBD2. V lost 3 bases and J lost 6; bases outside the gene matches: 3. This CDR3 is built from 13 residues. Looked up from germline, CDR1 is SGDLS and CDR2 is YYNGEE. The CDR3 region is CASSGWGGNIQYF. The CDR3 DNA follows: TGTGCCAGCAGCGGGTGGGGGGGAAACATTCAGTACTTC.

For the CDR3, the DNA is TGTGCCAGCAACGGTCTAGCGGCCTCCTACGAGCAGTACTTC. Encoded protein: CASNGLAASYEQYF. V usage is TRBV6-4 and J usage is TRBJ2-7; 7 bases agree with TRBD2. The CDR3 loop spans 14 amino acids. V shed 7 bases, J shed 0 bases, and the junction held 6 bases outside the gene matches. Germline CDR1 reads MRHNA; CDR2 reads SNTAGT.

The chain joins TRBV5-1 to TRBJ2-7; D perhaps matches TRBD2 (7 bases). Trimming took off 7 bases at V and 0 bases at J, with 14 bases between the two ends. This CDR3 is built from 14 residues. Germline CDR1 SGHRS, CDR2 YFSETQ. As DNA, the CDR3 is TGCGCCAGCTCCGAGGGGGGGGCCTCCTACGAGCAGTACTTC. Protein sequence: CASSEGGASYEQYF.

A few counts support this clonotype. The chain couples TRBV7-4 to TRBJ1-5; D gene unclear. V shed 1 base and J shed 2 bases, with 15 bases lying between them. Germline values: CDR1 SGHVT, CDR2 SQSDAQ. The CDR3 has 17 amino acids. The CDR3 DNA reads TGTGCCAGCAGCTTAGGAGTGGAGCCGGGTCGCAATCAGCCCCAGCATTTT. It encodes CASSLGVEPGRNQPQHF. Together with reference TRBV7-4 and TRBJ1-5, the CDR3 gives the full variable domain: GAGVSQSPRYKVAKRGRDVALRCDSISGHVTLYWYRQTLGQGSEVLTYSQSDAQRDKSGRPSGRFSAERPERSVSTLKIQRTEQGDSAVYLCASSLGVEPGRNQPQHFGDGTRLSIL.

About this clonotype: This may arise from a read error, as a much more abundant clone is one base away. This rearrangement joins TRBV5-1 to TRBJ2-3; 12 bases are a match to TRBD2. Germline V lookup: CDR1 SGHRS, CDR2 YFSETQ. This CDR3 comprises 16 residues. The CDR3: CAGSLVLAGGKDTQYF. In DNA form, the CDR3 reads TGCGCCGGCAGCTTGGTACTAGCGGGGGGCAAAGATACGCAGTATTTT.

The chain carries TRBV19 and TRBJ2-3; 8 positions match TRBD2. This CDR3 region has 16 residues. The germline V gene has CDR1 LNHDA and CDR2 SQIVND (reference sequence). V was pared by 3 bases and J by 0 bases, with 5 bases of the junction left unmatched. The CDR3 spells CASSISLAGSTDTQYF. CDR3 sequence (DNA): TGTGCCAGTAGTATCTCCTTAGCGGGGAGCACAGATACGCAGTATTTT. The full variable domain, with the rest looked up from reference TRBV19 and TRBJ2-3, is DGGITQSPKYLFRKEGQNVTLSCEQNLNHDAMYWYRQDPGQGLRLIYYSQIVNDFQKGDIAEGYSVSREKKESFPLTVTSAQKNPTAFYLCASSISLAGSTDTQYFGPGTRLTVL.

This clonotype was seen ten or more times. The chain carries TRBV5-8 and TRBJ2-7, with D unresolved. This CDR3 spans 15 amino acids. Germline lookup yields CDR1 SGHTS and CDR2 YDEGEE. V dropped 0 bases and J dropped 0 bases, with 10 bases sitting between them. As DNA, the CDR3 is TGTGCCAGCAGCTTGGACAAACTCCGCTCCTACGAGCAGTACTTC. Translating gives CASSLDKLRSYEQYF.

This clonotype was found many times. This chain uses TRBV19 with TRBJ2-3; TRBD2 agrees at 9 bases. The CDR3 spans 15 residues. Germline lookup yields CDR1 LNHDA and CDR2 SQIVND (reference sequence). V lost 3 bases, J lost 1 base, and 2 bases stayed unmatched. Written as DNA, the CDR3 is TGTGCCAGTAGTATGCGGGGGGGAGGCACAGATACGCAGTATTTT. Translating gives CASSMRGGGTDTQYF.

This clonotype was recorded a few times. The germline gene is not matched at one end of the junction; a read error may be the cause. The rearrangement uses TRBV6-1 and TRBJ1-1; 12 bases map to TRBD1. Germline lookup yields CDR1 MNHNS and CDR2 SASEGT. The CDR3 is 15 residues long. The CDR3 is CACSYRWDRGLEAFF. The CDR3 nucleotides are TGTGCCTGCAGTTACCGGTGGGACAGGGGGCTTGAAGCCTTCTTT.

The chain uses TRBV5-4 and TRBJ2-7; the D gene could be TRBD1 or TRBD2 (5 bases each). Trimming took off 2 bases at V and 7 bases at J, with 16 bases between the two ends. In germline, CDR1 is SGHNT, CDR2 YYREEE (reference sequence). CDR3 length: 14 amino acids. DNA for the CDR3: TGTGCCAGCAGCTTTGGGACCTTCGGGGTGGAGCAGTACTTC. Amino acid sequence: CASSFGTFGVEQYF.

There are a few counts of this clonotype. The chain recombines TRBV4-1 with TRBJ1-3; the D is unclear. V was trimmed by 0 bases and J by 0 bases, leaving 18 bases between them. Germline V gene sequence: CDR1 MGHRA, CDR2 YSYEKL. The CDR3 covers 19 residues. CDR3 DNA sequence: TGCGCCAGCAGCCAAGACCCCGTGGCTGTTTCCAACTCTGGAAACACCATATATTTT. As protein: CASSQDPVAVSNSGNTIYF.

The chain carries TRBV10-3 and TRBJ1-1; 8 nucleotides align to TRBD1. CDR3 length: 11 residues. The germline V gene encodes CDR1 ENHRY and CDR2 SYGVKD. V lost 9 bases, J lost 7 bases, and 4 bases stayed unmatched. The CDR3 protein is CAIGQGLEAFF. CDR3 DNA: TGTGCCATTGGACAGGGCCTTGAAGCTTTCTTT.

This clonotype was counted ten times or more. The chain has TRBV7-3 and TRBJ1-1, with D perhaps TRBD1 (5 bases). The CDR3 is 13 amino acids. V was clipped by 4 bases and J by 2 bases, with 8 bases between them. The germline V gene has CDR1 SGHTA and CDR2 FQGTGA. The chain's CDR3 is CASSWGINTEAFF. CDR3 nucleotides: TGTGCCAGCAGCTGGGGGATCAACACTGAAGCTTTCTTT.

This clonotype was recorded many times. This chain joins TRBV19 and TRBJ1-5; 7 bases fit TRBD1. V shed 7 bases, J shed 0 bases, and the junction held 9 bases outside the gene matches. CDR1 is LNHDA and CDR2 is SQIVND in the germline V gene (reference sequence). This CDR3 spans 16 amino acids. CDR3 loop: CASTPRGQFSNQPQHF. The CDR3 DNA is TGTGCCAGTACCCCCCGGGGACAGTTTAGCAATCAGCCCCAGCATTTT.

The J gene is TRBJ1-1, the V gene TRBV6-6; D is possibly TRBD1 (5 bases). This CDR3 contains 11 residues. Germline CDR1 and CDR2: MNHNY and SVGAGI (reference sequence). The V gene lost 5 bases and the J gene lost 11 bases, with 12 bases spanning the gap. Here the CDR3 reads CASSEGAGAFF. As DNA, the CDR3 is TGTGCCAGCAGTGAAGGGGCGGGTGCTTTCTTT.

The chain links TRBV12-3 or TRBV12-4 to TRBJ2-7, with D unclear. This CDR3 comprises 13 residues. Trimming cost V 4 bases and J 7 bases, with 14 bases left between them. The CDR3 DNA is TGTGCCAGCAGTTACTCGACATGGGGAGAGCAGTACTTC. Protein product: CASSYSTWGEQYF.

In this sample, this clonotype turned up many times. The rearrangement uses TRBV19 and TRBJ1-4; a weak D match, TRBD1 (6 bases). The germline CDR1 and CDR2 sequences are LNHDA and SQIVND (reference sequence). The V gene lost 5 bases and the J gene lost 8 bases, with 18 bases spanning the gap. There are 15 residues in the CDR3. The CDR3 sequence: CASSPRAGAREKLFF. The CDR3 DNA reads TGTGCCAGTAGTCCCCGAGCAGGGGCGAGGGAAAAACTGTTTTTT.

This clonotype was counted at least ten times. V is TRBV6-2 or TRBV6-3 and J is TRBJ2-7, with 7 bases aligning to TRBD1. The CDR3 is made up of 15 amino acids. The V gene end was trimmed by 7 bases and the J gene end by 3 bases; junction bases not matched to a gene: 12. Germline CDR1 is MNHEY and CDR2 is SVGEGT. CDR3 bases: TGTGCCAGCAAGCTTACGGGACAGCCTAACTACGAGCAGTACTTC. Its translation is CASKLTGQPNYEQYF.

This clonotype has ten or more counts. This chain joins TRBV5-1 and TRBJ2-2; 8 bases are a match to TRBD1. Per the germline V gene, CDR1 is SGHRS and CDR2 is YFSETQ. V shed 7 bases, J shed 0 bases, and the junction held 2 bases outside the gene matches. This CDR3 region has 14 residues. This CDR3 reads CASEDRANTGELFF. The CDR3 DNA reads TGCGCCAGCGAGGACAGGGCGAACACCGGGGAGCTGTTTTTT.